This T cell receptor (beta chain) was identified in a study of shared clonotypes between healthy human individuals. Study results and limitations: Specimens sampled were limited to blood, with tissue repertoires likely differing. Larger richness was generally estimated for naive than memory subsets. The study found lower generation probabilities in non-shared clonotypes than in those shared by all four donors.

Assay used: immunoSEQ multiplex PCR; TCRdb lists only in-frame clones, some missing. The top ten clones hold under 2% of a sample with more than 2 million clones, 93% of them seen once. V lost 5 bases to trimming and J lost 0 bases; unmatched junction nucleotides: 13. The CDR3 runs to 18 residues. From germline, CDR1 is MNHEY and CDR2 SMNVEV (reference sequence). Regarding this clone: Its antigen is not known.

Naivety among CD8 cells was defined by CD45RO negativity and positive CCR7 selection, thereby excluding terminally differentiated effector memory CD45RA+ cells. The donors, all of them Caucasian adults, lived in Nashville, Tennessee. V usage is TRBV27 and J usage is TRBJ2-3; 8 positions match TRBD2. This clonotype was sampled from a man in his late teens or twenties in good health. Some clones in this sample may be carry-over from other donors' samples. Sequencing input: naive CD8+ T cells from PBMCs. CDR3: CASSRFQLAELSTDTQYF. The DNA of the CDR3 is TGTGCCAGCAGTCGATTCCAACTAGCGGAACTTAGCACAGATACGCAGTATTTT.